The present entry profiles one T cell receptor (beta chain) with its context. These data originate in a study of blood T cell repertoires in COVID-19. Study overall: T cells, B-cell-depleted T cells, or PBMCs supplied cDNA or gDNA.

Authors' processing steps: From reference gene primer amplification, estimates of nucleated cell counts were derived. Clones were read by immunoSEQ multiplex PCR, and TCRdb kept only the in-frame ones, dropping some. From that table come the V and J calls and clone size; the DNA was used to work out D and trimming. The table records 150,000 to 200,000 clones, 87% of them present only once. This CDR3 has 12 residues. V shed 10 bases and J shed 7 bases, with 18 bases lying between them. The germline V gene encodes CDR1 SGHRS and CDR2 YFSETQ. The sequence was collected from a man between 18 and 35 years old with active or convalescent COVID-19. The sequenced sample was peripheral blood. J is TRBJ2-7 and V is TRBV5-1; D possibly corresponds to TRBD2 (5 bases). The CDR3, as DNA: TGCGCCTCGCGGGCATCCTACGAAGAGCAGTACTTC. It encodes CASRASYEEQYF.